Sequencing of this TCR beta chain was carried out in a study of response to subunit inactivated influenza vaccine. Study outcomes and limitations: It was suggested by the authors that few new T cells are recruited by each seasonal influenza vaccination.

MiXCR was run by TCRdb on the RT-PCR reads, yielding one entry per CDR3 protein. Of hundreds of thousands of distinct CDR3 sequences in the sample, over 11% were seen once. Unmatched junction bases numbered 15, after V lost 7 bases and J lost 5 bases. Germline V gene lookup returns CDR1 SQVTM and CDR2 ANQGSEA. The CDR3 has 15 residues. Remarks on this clonotype: Its matching antigen is unknown.

This chain connects TRBV29-1 to TRBJ2-5, with TRBD1 identical over 8 bases. The sample in question was PBMCs from blood, obtained 14 to 15 days before vaccination. The sequence was collected from a man between 45 and 60 years old who received an inactivated influenza vaccine. DNA of the CDR3: TGCAGCGCCCGGCCGGGACAGGCCTTGGGGGAGACCCAGTACTTC. It translates to CSARPGQALGETQYF.